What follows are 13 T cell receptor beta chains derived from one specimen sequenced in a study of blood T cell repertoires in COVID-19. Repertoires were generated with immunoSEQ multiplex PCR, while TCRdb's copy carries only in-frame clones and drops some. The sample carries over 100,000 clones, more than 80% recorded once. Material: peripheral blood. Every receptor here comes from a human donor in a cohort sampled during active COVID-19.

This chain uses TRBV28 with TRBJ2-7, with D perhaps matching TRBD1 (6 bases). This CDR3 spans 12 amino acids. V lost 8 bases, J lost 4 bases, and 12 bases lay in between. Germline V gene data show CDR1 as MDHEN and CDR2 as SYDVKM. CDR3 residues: CASAMGTYEQYF. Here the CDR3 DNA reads TGTGCCAGCGCAATGGGGACATACGAGCAGTACTTC.

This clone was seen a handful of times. The CDR3 loop reads CASSPRQGPNYGYTF. The CDR3 nucleotides are TGTGCCAGCAGCCCTAGACAGGGACCTAACTATGGCTACACCTTC. This chain connects TRBV7-9 to TRBJ1-2; TRBD1 matches at 7 bases. V shed 5 bases and J 0 bases; nucleotides not matched to a gene: 6. Germline V lookup: CDR1 SEHNR, CDR2 FQNEAQ (reference sequence). The CDR3 sequence is 15 residues long.

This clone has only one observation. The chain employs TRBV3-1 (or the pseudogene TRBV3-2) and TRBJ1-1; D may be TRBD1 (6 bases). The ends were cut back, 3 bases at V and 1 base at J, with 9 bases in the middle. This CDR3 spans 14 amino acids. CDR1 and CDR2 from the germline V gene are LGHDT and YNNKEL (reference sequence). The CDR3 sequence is CASSHGGANTEAFF. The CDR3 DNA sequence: TGTGCCAGCAGCCACGGGGGGGCGAACACTGAAGCTTTCTTT.

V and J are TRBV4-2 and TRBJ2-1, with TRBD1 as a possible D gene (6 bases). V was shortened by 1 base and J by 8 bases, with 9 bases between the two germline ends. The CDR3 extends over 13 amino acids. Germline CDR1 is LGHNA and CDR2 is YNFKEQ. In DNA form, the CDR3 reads TGTGCCAGCAGCCAAGGACAGGACGATGAGCAGTTCTTC. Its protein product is CASSQGQDDEQFF.

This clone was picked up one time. The CDR3 here is CASRLAGAGEQYF. The CDR3, as DNA: TGTGCCAGCAGGCTAGCGGGGGCGGGAGAGCAGTACTTC. The V and J genes are TRBV3-1 (or the pseudogene TRBV3-2) and TRBJ2-7, with 10 bases lining up with TRBD2. This CDR3 is built from 13 residues. With V trimmed by 6 bases and J by 7 bases, 6 bases remained unmatched. The germline CDR1 and CDR2 sequences are LGHDT and YNNKEL (reference sequence).

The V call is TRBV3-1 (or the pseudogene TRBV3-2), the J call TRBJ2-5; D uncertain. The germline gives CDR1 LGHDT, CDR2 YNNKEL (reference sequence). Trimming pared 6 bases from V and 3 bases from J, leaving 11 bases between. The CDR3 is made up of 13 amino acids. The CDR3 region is CASRLQVEETQYF. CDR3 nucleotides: TGTGCCAGCAGACTACAAGTAGAAGAGACCCAGTACTTC.

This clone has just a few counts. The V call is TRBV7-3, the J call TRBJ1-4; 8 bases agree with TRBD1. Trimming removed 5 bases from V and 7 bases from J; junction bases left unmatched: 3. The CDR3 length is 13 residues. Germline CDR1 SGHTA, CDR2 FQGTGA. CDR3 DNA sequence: TGTGCCAGCAGCCCCGACAGGGGTGAAAAACTGTTTTTT. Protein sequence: CASSPDRGEKLFF.

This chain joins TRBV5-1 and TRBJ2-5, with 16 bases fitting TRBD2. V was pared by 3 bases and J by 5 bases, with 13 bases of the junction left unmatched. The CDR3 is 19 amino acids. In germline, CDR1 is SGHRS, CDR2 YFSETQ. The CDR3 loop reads CASSSGTSGRASAAETQYF. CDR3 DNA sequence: TGCGCCAGCAGCTCCGGGACTAGCGGGAGGGCCTCGGCGGCGGAGACCCAGTACTTC.

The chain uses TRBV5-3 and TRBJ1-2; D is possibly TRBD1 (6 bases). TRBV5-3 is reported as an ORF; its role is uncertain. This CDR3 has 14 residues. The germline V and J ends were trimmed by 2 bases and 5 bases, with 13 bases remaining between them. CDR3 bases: TGTGCCAGAAGCTTCCAGGGGCCATGGTATGGCTACACCTTC. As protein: CARSFQGPWYGYTF.

The CDR3 protein is CASRGQGGSYGYTF. The CDR3 region has the DNA TGTGCCAGCAGGGGACAGGGCGGCAGCTATGGCTACACCTTC. The chain employs TRBV2 and TRBJ1-2; 9 nucleotides align to TRBD1. The V and J ends lost 6 bases and 4 bases, in that order; junction bases with no gene match: 6. This CDR3 region has 14 residues. From germline, CDR1 is SNHLY and CDR2 FYNNEI.

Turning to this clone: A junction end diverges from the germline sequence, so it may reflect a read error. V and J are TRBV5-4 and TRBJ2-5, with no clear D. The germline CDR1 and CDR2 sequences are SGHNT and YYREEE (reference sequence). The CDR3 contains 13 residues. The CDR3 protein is CASSLESVPASDF. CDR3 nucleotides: TGTGCCAGCAGCTTGGAGTCGGTGCCCGCGTCGGACTTC.

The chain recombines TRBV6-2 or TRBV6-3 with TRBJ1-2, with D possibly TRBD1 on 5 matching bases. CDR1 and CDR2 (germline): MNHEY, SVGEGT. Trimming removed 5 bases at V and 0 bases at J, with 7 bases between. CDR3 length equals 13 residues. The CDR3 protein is CASSKTANYGYTF. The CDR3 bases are TGTGCCAGCAGTAAGACAGCTAACTATGGCTACACCTTC.

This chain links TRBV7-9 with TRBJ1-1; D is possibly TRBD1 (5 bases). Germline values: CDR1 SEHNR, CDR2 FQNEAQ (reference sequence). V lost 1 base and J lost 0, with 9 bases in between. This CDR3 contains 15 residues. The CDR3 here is CASSLGQTMNTEAFF. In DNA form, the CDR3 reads TGTGCCAGCAGCTTAGGACAGACCATGAACACTGAAGCTTTCTTT.